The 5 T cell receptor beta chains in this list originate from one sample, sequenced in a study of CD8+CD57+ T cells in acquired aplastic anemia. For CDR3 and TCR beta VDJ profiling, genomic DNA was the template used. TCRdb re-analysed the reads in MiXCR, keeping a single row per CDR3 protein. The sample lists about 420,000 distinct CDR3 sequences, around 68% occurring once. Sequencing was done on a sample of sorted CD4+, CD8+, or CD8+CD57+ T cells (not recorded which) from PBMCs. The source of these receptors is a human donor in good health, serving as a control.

CDR3 nucleotides: TGTGCCAGAAGAGACGGAACGCGAGGGGAATCTGTGGCTTTCTTT. It encodes CARRDGTRGESVAFF. The gene calls are TRBV9 and TRBJ1-1; perhaps TRBD1 as D (5 bases). The CDR3 is 15 residues long. Per the germline V gene, CDR1 is SGDLS and CDR2 is YYNGEE. Trimming shortened V by 8 bases and J by 11 bases, and 28 bases separated the two germline ends.

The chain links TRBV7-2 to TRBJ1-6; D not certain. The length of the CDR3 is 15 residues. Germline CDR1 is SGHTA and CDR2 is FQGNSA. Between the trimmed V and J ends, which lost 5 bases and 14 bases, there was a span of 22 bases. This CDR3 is CASSPAALYNYTLHF. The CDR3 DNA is TGTGCCAGCAGCCCAGCAGCGTTATATAATTACACCCTCCACTTT.

CDR3 residues: CASSFRQAQTGYQHF. DNA of the CDR3: TGTGCCAGCAGCTTTAGACAAGCTCAGACTGGCTACCAGCATTTT. The chain uses TRBV7-2 and TRBJ1-5; no definite D call. Germline values: CDR1 SGHTA, CDR2 FQGNSA. V was pared by 3 bases and J by 12 bases, with 21 bases between. CDR3 length: 15 amino acids. The full variable domain, its missing parts supplied by reference TRBV7-2 and TRBJ1-5, is GAGVSQSPSNKVTEKGKDVELRCDPISGHTALYWYRQSLGQGLEFLIYFQGNSAPDKSGLPSDRFSAERTGGSVSTLTIQRTQQEDSAVYLCASSFRQAQTGYQHFGDGTRLSIL.

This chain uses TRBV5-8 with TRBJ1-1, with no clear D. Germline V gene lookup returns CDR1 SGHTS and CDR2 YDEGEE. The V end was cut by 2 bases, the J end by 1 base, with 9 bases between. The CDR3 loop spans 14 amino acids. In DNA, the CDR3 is TGTGCCAGCAGCTTCGGGAGGAGGAACACTGAAGCTTTCTTT. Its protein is CASSFGRRNTEAFF. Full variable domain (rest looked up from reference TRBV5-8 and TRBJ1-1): EAGVTQSPTHLIKTRGQQATLRCSPISGHTSVYWYQQALGLGLQFLLWYDEGEERNRGNFPPRFSGRQFPNYSSELNVNALELEDSALYLCASSFGRRNTEAFFGQGTRLTVV.

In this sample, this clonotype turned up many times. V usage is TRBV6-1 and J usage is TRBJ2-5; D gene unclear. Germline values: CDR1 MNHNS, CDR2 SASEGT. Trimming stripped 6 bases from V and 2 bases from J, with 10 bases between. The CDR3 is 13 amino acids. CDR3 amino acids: CASSDTVQETQYF. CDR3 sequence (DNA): TGTGCCAGCAGCGACACGGTTCAAGAGACCCAGTACTTC.